This TCR beta chain was observed in a study of Ad26.COV2.S vaccination and SARS-CoV-2 variants. Treatment meaning: roughly 19 received Ad26.COV2.S at low or high dose, single or two shots; 5 received placebo; per-sample allocation not given. Collection of samples fell on day 63 after the first vaccine or placebo injection. Using immunoSEQ multiplex PCR, the repertoire was profiled, and TCRdb retains in-frame clones only, with some absent. The table has hundreds of thousands of clones, approximately 86% seen once. The CDR3 totals 14 residues. Germline CDR1 and CDR2: MNHNY and SVGAGI (reference sequence). The J segment lost 9 bases and the V segment lost 4 bases, leaving 8 bases of the junction unmatched.

This receptor was obtained from a person aged 18-65 years who received the Ad26.COV2.S COVID-19 vaccine or a placebo. The input for sequencing was peripheral blood, taken in a trial of Ad26.COV2.S vaccine versus placebo. V gene TRBV6-6 combines with J gene TRBJ1-5; 8 nucleotides agree with TRBD1. The CDR3 DNA reads as TGTGCCAGCAGTTTCGGGACAGGCCAATGGCCCCAGCATTTT. Encoded protein: CASSFGTGQWPQHF.